The 8 T cell receptor beta chains presented below share a single source sample, sequenced in a study of T-cell reconstitution after alpha-beta-depleted transplantation in children. TCRbeta library preparation incorporated unique molecular identifiers. TCRdb analysed the PCR reads with MiXCR anew, one entry per CDR3 protein. This sample has around 450,000 distinct CDR3 sequences, with roughly two fifths found just once. The sample consisted of PBMCs, taken before TCRalphabeta/CD19-depleted stem cell transplant. These receptors were obtained from a girl aged 2 to 9 with aplastic anemia, due to receive a stem cell transplant.

This clonotype has just a few counts. The chain carries TRBV5-4 and TRBJ1-1, with D perhaps TRBD1 (5 bases). This CDR3 spans 13 amino acids. Germline CDR1 is SGHNT and CDR2 is YYREEE (reference sequence). Between the trimmed V and J ends, which lost 0 bases and 7 bases, there was a span of 10 bases. The CDR3 loop is CASSLVGPGEAFF. DNA of the CDR3: TGTGCCAGCAGCTTGGTGGGGCCCGGTGAAGCTTTCTTT.

The gene calls are TRBV11-1 and TRBJ2-4, with TRBD1 identical over 7 bases. The CDR3 runs 11 residues. Trimming removed 4 bases from V and 13 bases from J; junction bases left unmatched: 4. Looked up from germline, CDR1 is SGHAT and CDR2 is FQDESV (reference sequence). In DNA form, the CDR3 reads TGTGCCAGCAGCTCGGGACAGAGACAGTACTTC. The encoded protein is CASSSGQRQYF.

This clonotype was seen repeatedly, ten times or more. This chain links TRBV7-2 with TRBJ2-4, with D possibly being TRBD2 (6 bases). The V end was cut by 5 bases, the J end by 3 bases, with 14 bases between. CDR1 is SGHTA, CDR2 FQGNSA, per germline. This CDR3 is built from 15 residues. The CDR3 coding sequence is TGTGCCAGCAGCCCGAAGGGACTCTTCAAAAACATTCAGTACTTC. This encodes CASSPKGLFKNIQYF.

V is TRBV7-6 and J is TRBJ2-1; the match to TRBD2 covers 11 bases. V was pared by 5 bases and J by 10 bases, with 10 bases of the junction left unmatched. The CDR3 is made up of 15 amino acids. Germline lookup yields CDR1 SGHVS and CDR2 FNYEAQ. The CDR3 coding sequence is TGTGCCAGCAGCCCCGGGAGTAGCGGGAGGGGGGAGCAGTTCTTC. As protein: CASSPGSSGRGEQFF.

This chain connects TRBV7-9 to TRBJ2-7; perhaps TRBD2 as D (7 bases). The V gene's germline CDR1 is SEHNR and CDR2 FQNEAQ (reference sequence). V dropped 5 bases and J dropped 1 base, with 21 bases sitting between them. The CDR3 covers 17 residues. CDR3 protein: CASSRLYEGGESYEQYF. The CDR3 DNA reads TGTGCCAGCAGCCGACTTTATGAGGGGGGGGAATCCTACGAGCAGTACTTC.

DNA for the CDR3: TGTGCCAGCAGTTACGCGGACCGGGAGGAAGCTTTCTTT. It is translated as CASSYADREEAFF. The chain combines TRBV6-5 with TRBJ1-1, with D hard to call. Trimming shortened V by 2 bases and J by 8 bases, and 12 bases separated the two germline ends. This CDR3 comprises 13 residues. Germline V gives CDR1 MNHEY, CDR2 SVGAGI.

The count of this clonotype is one. The chain employs TRBV7-2 and TRBJ2-3; 9 positions agree with TRBD2. V lost 3 bases and J lost 1; bases outside the gene matches: 5. Germline assignment: CDR1 SGHTA and CDR2 FQGNSA. The CDR3 has 16 residues. Written as DNA, the CDR3 is TGTGCCAGCAGCTTCATGGTAGCGGGGGGCACAGATACGCAGTATTTT. Translating it yields CASSFMVAGGTDTQYF. The whole variable domain, filled in from reference TRBV7-2 and TRBJ2-3, reads GAGVSQSPSNKVTEKGKDVELRCDPISGHTALYWYRQSLGQGLEFLIYFQGNSAPDKSGLPSDRFSAERTGGSVSTLTIQRTQQEDSAVYLCASSFMVAGGTDTQYFGPGTRLTVL.

This clonotype was counted at least ten times. The chain joins TRBV6-6 to TRBJ2-7; a possible D gene is TRBD2 (6 bases). The CDR3 is 12 amino acids. Trimming took 8 bases from V and 5 from J, leaving 13 bases between them. CDR1 and CDR2 (germline): MNHNY, SVGAGI (reference sequence). The CDR3 nucleotides read TGTGCCAGCCTCGGAGGGGATCACGAGCAGTACTTC. Protein: CASLGGDHEQYF.